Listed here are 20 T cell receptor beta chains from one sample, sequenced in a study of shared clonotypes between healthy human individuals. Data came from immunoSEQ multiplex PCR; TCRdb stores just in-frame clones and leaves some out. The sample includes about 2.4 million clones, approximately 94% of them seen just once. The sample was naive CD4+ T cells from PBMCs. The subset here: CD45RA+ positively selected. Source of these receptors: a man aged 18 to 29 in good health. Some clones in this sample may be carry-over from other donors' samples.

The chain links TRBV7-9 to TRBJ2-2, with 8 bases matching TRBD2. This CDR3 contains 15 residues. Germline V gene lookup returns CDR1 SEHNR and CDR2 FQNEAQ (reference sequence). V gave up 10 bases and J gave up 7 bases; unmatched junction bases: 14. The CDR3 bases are TGTGCCATCCCATTCTGGCTAGCGGGTGACGGGGAGCTGTTTTTT. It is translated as CAIPFWLAGDGELFF.

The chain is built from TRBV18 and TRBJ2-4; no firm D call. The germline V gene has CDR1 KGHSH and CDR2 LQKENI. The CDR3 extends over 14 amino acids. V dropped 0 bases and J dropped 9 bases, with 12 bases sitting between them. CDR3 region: CASSPPGTASIQYF. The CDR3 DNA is TGTGCCAGCTCACCACCGGGTACTGCTAGCATTCAGTACTTC.

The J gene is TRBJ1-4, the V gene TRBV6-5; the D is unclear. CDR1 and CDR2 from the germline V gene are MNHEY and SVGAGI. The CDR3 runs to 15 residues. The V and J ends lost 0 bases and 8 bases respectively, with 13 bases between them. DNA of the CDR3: TGTGCCAGCAGTTACTCTATACGGTTAGGGGAAAAACTGTTTTTT. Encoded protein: CASSYSIRLGEKLFF.

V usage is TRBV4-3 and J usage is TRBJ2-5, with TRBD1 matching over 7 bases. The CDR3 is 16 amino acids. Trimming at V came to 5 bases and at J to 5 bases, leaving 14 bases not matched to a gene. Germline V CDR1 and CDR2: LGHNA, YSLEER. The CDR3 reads CASSTRYARGRETQYF. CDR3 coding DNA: TGCGCCAGCAGCACCCGCTACGCAAGGGGGCGGGAGACCCAGTACTTC.

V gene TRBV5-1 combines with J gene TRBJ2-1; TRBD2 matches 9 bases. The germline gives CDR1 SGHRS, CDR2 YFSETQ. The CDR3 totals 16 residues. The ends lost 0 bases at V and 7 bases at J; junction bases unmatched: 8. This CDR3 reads CASSLVAGEGVNEQFF. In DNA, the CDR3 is TGCGCCAGCAGCTTGGTAGCGGGAGAGGGGGTAAATGAGCAGTTCTTC.

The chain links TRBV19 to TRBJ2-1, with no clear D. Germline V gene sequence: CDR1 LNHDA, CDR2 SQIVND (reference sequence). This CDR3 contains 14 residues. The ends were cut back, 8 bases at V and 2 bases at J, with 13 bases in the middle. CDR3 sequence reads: CASRTSGAYNEQFF. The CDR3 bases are TGTGCCAGTCGAACATCGGGCGCCTACAATGAGCAGTTCTTC.

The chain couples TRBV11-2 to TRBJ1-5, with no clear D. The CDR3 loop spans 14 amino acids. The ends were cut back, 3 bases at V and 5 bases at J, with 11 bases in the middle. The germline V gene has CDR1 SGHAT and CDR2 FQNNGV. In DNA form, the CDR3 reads TGTGCCAGCAGCTTGGTGGGAACCTATCAGCCCCAGCATTTT. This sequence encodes CASSLVGTYQPQHF.

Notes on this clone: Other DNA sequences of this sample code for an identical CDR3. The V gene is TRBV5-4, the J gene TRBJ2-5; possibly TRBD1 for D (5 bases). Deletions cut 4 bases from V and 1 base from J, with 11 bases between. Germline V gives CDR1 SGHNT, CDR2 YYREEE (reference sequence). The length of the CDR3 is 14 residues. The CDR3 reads CASSPLQGQETQYF. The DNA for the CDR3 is TGTGCCAGCAGCCCCCTTCAGGGCCAAGAGACCCAGTACTTC.

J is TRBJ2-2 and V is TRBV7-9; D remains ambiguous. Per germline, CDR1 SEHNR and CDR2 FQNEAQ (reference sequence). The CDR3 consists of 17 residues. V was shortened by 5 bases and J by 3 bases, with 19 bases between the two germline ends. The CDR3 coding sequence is TGTGCCAGCAGCCCTATAGGGTCCGGTTATTACACCGGGGAGCTGTTTTTT. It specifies CASSPIGSGYYTGELFF.

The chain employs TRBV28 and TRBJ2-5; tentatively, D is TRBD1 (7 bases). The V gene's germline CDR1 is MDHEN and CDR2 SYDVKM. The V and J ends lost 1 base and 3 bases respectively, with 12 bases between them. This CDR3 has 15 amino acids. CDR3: CASSLYQGGKETQYF. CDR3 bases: TGTGCCAGCAGTTTATACCAGGGGGGCAAAGAGACCCAGTACTTC.

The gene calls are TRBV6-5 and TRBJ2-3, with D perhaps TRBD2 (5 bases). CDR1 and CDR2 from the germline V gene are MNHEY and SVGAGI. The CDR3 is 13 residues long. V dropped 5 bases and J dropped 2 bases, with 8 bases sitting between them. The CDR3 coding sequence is TGTGCCAGCAGTCCGGGGTCCACAGATACGCAGTATTTT. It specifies CASSPGSTDTQYF.

The CDR3 DNA follows: TGTGCCAGCAGCTTGGGTGTTCCGGGTGTTGGCTACACCTTC. Residues: CASSLGVPGVGYTF. This chain connects TRBV5-6 to TRBJ1-2; no definite D call. V lost 0 bases, J lost 7 bases, and 13 bases lay in between. The CDR3 loop spans 14 amino acids. Germline V lookup: CDR1 SGHDT, CDR2 YYEEEE.

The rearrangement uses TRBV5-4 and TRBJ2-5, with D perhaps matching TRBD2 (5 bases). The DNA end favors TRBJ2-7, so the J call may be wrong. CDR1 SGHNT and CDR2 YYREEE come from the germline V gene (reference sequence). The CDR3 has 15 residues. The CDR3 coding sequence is TGTGCCAGCAGCTCCCGGACGGAACTAGACTACGAGCAGTACTTC. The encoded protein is CASSSRTELDYEQYF.

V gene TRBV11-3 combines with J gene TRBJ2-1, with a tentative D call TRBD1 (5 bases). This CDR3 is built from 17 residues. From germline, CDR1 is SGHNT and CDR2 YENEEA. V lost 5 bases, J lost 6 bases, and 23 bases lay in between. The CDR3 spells CASSPQRGHTGTNEQFF. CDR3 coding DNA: TGTGCCAGCAGCCCGCAAAGGGGCCATACGGGCACCAATGAGCAGTTCTTC.

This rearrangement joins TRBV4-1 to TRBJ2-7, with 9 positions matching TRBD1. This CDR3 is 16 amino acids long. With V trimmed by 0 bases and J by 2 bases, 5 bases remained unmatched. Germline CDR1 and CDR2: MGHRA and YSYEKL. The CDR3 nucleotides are TGCGCCAGCAGCCAAGATGGGACAGGGTTCGCCTACGAGCAGTACTTC. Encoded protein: CASSQDGTGFAYEQYF.

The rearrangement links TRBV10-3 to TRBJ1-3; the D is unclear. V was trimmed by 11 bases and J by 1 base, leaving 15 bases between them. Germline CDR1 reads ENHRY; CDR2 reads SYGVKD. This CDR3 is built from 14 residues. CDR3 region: CAVNRHESGNTIYF. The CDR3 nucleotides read TGTGCCGTAAACCGACACGAATCTGGAAACACCATATATTTT.

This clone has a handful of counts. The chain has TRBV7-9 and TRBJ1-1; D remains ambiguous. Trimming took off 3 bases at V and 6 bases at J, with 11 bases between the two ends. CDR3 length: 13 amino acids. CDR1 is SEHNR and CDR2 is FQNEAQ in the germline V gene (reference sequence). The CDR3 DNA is TGTGCCAGCAGCTTCTCCGGCCGCGCTGAAGCTTTCTTT. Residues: CASSFSGRAEAFF. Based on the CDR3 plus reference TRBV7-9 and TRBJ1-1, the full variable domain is DTGVSQNPRHKITKRGQNVTFRCDPISEHNRLYWYRQTLGQGPEFLTYFQNEAQLEKSRLLSDRFSAERPKGSFSTLEIQRTEQGDSAMYLCASSFSGRAEAFFGQGTRLTVV.

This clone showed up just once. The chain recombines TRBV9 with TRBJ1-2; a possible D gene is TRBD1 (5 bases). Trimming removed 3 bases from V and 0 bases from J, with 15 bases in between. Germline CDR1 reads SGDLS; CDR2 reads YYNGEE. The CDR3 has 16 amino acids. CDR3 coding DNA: TGTGCCAGCAGCGCTAGTACAGGACACTCTAACTATGGCTACACCTTC. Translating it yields CASSASTGHSNYGYTF.

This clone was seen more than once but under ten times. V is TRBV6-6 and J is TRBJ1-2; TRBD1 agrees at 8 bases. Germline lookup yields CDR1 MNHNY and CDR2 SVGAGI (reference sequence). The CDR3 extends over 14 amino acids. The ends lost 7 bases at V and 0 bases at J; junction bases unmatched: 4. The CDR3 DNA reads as TGTGCCAGCACGCTACAGGGGGCTAACTATGGCTACACCTTC. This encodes CASTLQGANYGYTF.

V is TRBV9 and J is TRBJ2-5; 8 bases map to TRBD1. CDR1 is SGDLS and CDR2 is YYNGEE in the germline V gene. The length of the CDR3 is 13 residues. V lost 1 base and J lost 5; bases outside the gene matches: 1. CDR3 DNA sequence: TGTGCCAGCAGCGTAAACAGGGGGGAGACCCAGTACTTC. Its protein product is CASSVNRGETQYF.